The 5 T cell receptor beta chains reported below all come from one sample, sequenced in a study of graft-versus-host responses after intestinal transplantation. The data were produced by immunoSEQ multiplex PCR, yet TCRdb's version contains in-frame clones alone and is incomplete. The data show fewer than 150,000 clones, around nine tenths seen once. These receptors are not linked to any known antigen. The sample in question was unstimulated CD4+ T cells sorted from spleen or lymph node cells, obtained before intestinal transplant. These receptors were collected from a human donor who received an intestinal transplant.

This chain joins TRBV28 and TRBJ2-4; D is unresolved. The CDR3 extends over 13 amino acids. Per germline, CDR1 MDHEN and CDR2 SYDVKM. With 6 bases removed from V and 6 bases from J, the gap between germline ends came to 12 bases. The DNA of the CDR3 is TGTGCCAGCAGAGCGATGACACCAAACATTCAGTACTTC. As protein: CASRAMTPNIQYF.

The CDR3 spells CTSSQDLARGGETQYF. The CDR3 bases are TGCACCAGCAGCCAAGATCTTGCCAGGGGAGGGGAGACCCAGTACTTC. J is TRBJ2-5 and V is TRBV1; TRBD2 reflects the table's D call only, with no check against the DNA. TRBV1 constitutes a pseudogene. The CDR3 covers 16 residues.

The chain joins TRBV7-8 to TRBJ2-1; 9 bases line up with TRBD1. Germline CDR1 reads SGHVS; CDR2 reads FQNEAQ. The CDR3 spans 14 residues. With V trimmed by 5 bases and J by 8 bases, 7 bases remained unmatched. The CDR3 loop is CASSRTGEGDEQFF. The CDR3 DNA is TGTGCCAGCAGCCGGACAGGGGAAGGGGATGAGCAGTTCTTC.

This chain links TRBV10-3 with TRBJ2-4, with 9 nucleotides matching TRBD1. The CDR3 runs 14 residues. Germline values: CDR1 ENHRY, CDR2 SYGVKD. The V gene end was trimmed by 2 bases and the J gene end by 4 bases; junction bases not matched to a gene: 0. This CDR3 is CAISEGQGKNIQYF. In nucleotides, the CDR3 is TGTGCCATCAGTGAGGGACAGGGGAAAAACATTCAGTACTTC.

The V call is TRBV11-2, the J call TRBJ2-7, with a weak D call TRBD2 (5 bases). Germline V gives CDR1 SGHAT, CDR2 FQNNGV. The CDR3 is 15 residues long. Trimming took off 1 base at V and 3 bases at J, with 13 bases between the two ends. The CDR3 region is CASSLVSLGSYEQYF. The DNA of the CDR3 is TGTGCCAGCAGCTTAGTCTCCCTGGGGAGCTACGAGCAGTACTTC.